This T cell receptor (beta chain) is from a study of a mutant IDH1 vaccine in newly diagnosed glioma (dated by TCRdb to the early 2020s). Background on the whole study: Vaccination began 4-6 weeks after radiotherapy alone, or alongside temozolomide cycles in the chemotherapy-containing groups. The week-35 safety follow-up took place at visit V12, and the week-47 end of study took place at visit V13. Six visits were used for peripheral blood collection: V03 (baseline), V05, V07, V10, V12 and V13. Of the roughly 32 treated patients, about 62% were male and approximately 40% were female, and a mean age of approximately 40 years was recorded. Prior to enrollment, patients had been given standard therapy consisting of radiotherapy alone, temozolomide alone, or radiochemotherapy with temozolomide, with the combination given to most patients. Longitudinal TCRB deep sequencing was done for fewer than 30 treated patients, wherever samples were available for exploratory analyses. Findings and caveats that apply to the study as a whole: Changes in the top peripheral T cell clonotypes picked up by TCRB sequencing did not appear to be linked to pseudoprogression. PBMC samples for TCRB deep sequencing were selected based on availability. It was noted by the authors that analyses of patient blood samples could not be reproduced owing to sample limitations. Immune responses induced by the vaccine were seen in 90% to 95% of patients across multiple MHC alleles.

This sample's time point label indicates: week 35, safety follow-up. A 20-mer mutant IDH1 peptide at 300 micrograms in Montanide made up each vaccine dose, which was injected subcutaneously together with topical imiquimod. Eight vaccinations were administered to patients in weeks 1, 3, 5, 7, 11, 15, 19 and 23, corresponding to visits V03 through V10. Donors had newly diagnosed WHO grade 3 or 4 IDH1-mutant astrocytomas with loss of nuclear ATRX. The samples were drawn from NOA16, a multicentre, single-arm, open-label phase I trial in Germany that tested a mutant IDH1 peptide vaccine in humans for the first time. Genomic DNA for TCRB sequencing was extracted from EDTA blood using the DNeasy Blood and Tissue Kit. The library was made by the immunoSEQ multiplex PCR assay. Following the manufacturer's protocol, the hsTCRB Kit was used to amplify rearranged TCR beta chain sequences. Sequencing of TCRB libraries was carried out on an Illumina MiSeq. In the original analysis: Demultiplexing, trimming and gene mapping were performed with the kit vendor's proprietary platform. This is the immuneACCESS table as TCRdb keeps it, with only in-frame sequences that have V and J called. A part of the clones is gone; compared with another copy, unresolved V genes explain less than half, and the rest is unexplained. The V and J calls and clone size come from that table; D and trimming were worked out from the DNA. This sample gives around 31,000 clones in total; approximately 80% of them show up just once. The ten largest clones represent approximately 10% of the sample.

Worth noting for this clone: Its target antigen remains unknown. Per-base quality was not reported, and no clone a single base away is much larger than it.

Sequencing used PBMCs, obtained from a glioma patient whose treatment included an IDH1 peptide vaccine. The receptor was derived from a woman in her thirties or forties with glioma.

The CDR3 has the sequence CASSLGHGVGNQPQHF. The bases are TGCGCCAGCAGCTTGGGGCACGGGGTTGGCAATCAGCCCCAGCATTTT. The chain couples TRBV5-1 to TRBJ1-5; no D segment can be confidently identified. The CDR3 runs 16 residues from the cysteine to the phenylalanine. The sequence is cut down to CDR3 DNA, 48 bases in frame from base 1. CDR1 SGHRS and CDR2 YFSETQ are derived from the germline V gene. V loses 0 bases, J loses 2 bases, and the germline ends lie 12 bases apart.